This entry lists 7 T cell receptor beta chains sequenced from one sample in a study of blood T cell repertoires in COVID-19. Only in-frame clones appear in the TCRdb table, and some are missing; sequencing was by immunoSEQ multiplex PCR. This table holds around 40,000 clones, 85% to 90% found once. Sequenced input: peripheral blood. These receptors originate from a man aged 40-49 years with COVID-19, enrolled during active disease.

The CDR3 sequence is CASSVGDPSGQGSYEQYF. CDR3 in DNA: TGTGCCAGCAGCGTAGGGGATCCGAGCGGACAGGGCTCCTACGAGCAGTACTTC. The chain has TRBV9 and TRBJ2-7, with 8 bases fitting TRBD1. This CDR3 has 18 residues. Germline CDR1 and CDR2: SGDLS and YYNGEE. V lost 0 bases and J lost 0; bases outside the gene matches: 11.

The J gene is TRBJ1-5, the V gene TRBV19; D perhaps matches TRBD1 (6 bases). This CDR3 spans 16 amino acids. V was cut by 6 bases and J by 3 bases, with 18 bases left in between. CDR1 and CDR2 (germline): LNHDA, SQIVND (reference sequence). Here the CDR3 reads CASSPAGGGPNQPQHF. CDR3 in DNA: TGTGCCAGTAGCCCCGCGGGGGGCGGACCCAATCAGCCCCAGCATTTT.

V and J are TRBV23-1 and TRBJ1-6; possible D gene TRBD1, 5 bases. TRBV23-1 is placed among ORFs of uncertain function. This CDR3 contains 13 residues. V was cut by 0 bases and J by 18 bases, with 15 bases left in between. CDR3 sequence: CASSQSIKVRGHF. CDR3 in DNA: TGCGCCAGCAGTCAATCTATTAAGGTTAGGGGCCACTTT.

This chain's CDR3 is CASFGRRAKDYGYTF. For the CDR3, the DNA is TGTGCCAGTTTCGGGCGCAGGGCCAAAGACTATGGCTACACCTTC. This chain joins TRBV19 and TRBJ1-2, with D tentatively TRBD1 (5 bases). V was cut by 8 bases and J by 3 bases, with 19 bases left in between. CDR3 length: 15 residues. The germline V gene has CDR1 LNHDA and CDR2 SQIVND (reference sequence). The full variable domain, its missing parts supplied by reference TRBV19 and TRBJ1-2, is DGGITQSPKYLFRKEGQNVTLSCEQNLNHDAMYWYRQDPGQGLRLIYYSQIVNDFQKGDIAEGYSVSREKKESFPLTVTSAQKNPTAFYLCASFGRRAKDYGYTFGSGTRLTVV.

This clone showed up just once. V and J are TRBV2 and TRBJ2-5, with D tentatively TRBD1 (5 bases). CDR3 length equals 14 residues. V was clipped by 3 bases and J by 1 base, with 9 bases between them. CDR1 SNHLY and CDR2 FYNNEI come from the germline V gene. CDR3 DNA sequence: TGTGCCAGCAGTGAGCAGGGATCCCAAGAGACCCAGTACTTC. The encoded protein is CASSEQGSQETQYF. The full variable domain, with the rest looked up from reference TRBV2 and TRBJ2-5, is EPEVTQTPSHQVTQMGQEVILRCVPISNHLYFYWYRQILGQKVEFLVSFYNNEISEKSEIFDDQFSVERPDGSNFTLKIRSTKLEDSAMYFCASSEQGSQETQYFGPGTRLLVL.

The chain is built from TRBV5-1 and TRBJ1-2; TRBD1 matches 9 bases. The germline CDR1 and CDR2 sequences are SGHRS and YFSETQ. The CDR3 is 14 residues long. V was pared by 0 bases and J by 8 bases, with 5 bases of the junction left unmatched. The CDR3 loop reads CASSLGQGVGGYTF. CDR3 in DNA: TGCGCCAGCAGCTTGGGACAGGGGGTAGGAGGCTACACCTTC.

This chain links TRBV10-3 with TRBJ1-5; 7 bases agree with TRBD1. Per the germline V gene, CDR1 is ENHRY and CDR2 is SYGVKD. The CDR3 spans 12 residues. The V segment lost 8 bases and the J segment 5 bases; nucleotides outside the gene matches: 3. CDR3 in amino acids: CAIGQGDQPQHF. The CDR3 bases are TGTGCCATCGGGCAGGGGGATCAGCCCCAGCATTTT.